The entry below gives a single T cell receptor beta chain sequence along with its context. The antigen remains unidentified. The CDR3 runs to 13 residues. The V gene lost 5 bases and the J gene lost 2 bases, with 10 bases spanning the gap. The assay was immunoSEQ multiplex PCR, and TCRdb's table has in-frame clones only and misses some. The table has 35,000 to 40,000 clones, less than 70% seen once; the top ten hold about 15%. Sequencing was preceded by expansion of antigen-specific CD4+ T cells with viral peptide pools in the ViraFEST assay. The culture ran for roughly 10 days before CD4+ T cells were isolated. Nobody among the vaccine recipients had prior SARS-CoV-2 infection (nucleocapsid antibodies were negative). For each well, a few million PBMC were cultured with 10 IU/ml IL-2 and roughly 9.2 ug/ml peptides. IL-2 medium was substituted for half the medium on days 3 and 7. The data are from a study of vaccination effects on CD4 cells after COVID-19. Study-wide findings and caveats: Whether induced by infection or by vaccine, clones showed marked clonal contraction late after vaccination.

Here the sequenced sample was CD4+ T cells from PBMCs cultured with HCoV-OC43 spike peptides, taken before COVID-19 vaccination. Documented subset: HCoV-OC43 spike overlapping peptide pool stimulation. The genes are TRBV12-3 or TRBV12-4 and TRBJ2-7; D might be TRBD1 (6 bases). This sequence was found in a human donor who received a COVID-19 vaccine. Written as DNA, the CDR3 is TGTGCCAGCAGTCCGGACAGAGCCTACGAGCAGTACTTC. Protein product: CASSPDRAYEQYF.